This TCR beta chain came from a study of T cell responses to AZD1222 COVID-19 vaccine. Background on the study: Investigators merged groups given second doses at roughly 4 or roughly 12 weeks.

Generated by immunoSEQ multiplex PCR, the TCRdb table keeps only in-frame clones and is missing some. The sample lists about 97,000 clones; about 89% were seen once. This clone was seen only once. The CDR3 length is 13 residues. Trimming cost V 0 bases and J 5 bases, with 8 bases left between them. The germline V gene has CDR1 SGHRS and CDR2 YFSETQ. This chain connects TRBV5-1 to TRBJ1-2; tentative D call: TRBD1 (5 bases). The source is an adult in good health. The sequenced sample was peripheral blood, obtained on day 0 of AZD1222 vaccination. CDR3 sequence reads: CASSLDGGYGYTF. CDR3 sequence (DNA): TGCGCCAGCAGCTTGGATGGGGGTTATGGCTACACCTTC.